The clone carrying this TCR beta chain was counted a single time. Its matching antigen is unknown. This specimen belongs to a study of PD-1 blockade in classical Hodgkin lymphoma. The wider study: Intravenous nivolumab at 3 mg/kg was given to patients every 2 weeks. General study findings and limits: Newly diagnosed patients had baseline TCR diversity that was reportedly lower than that of healthy donors. By C4D1 there was a significant rise in CD4+ TCR diversity but not in CD8+ TCR diversity.

The method was immunoSEQ multiplex PCR; TCRdb's version includes in-frame clones alone and lacks a portion of them. Counted here are about 21,000 clones, roughly 72% occurring once; the ten biggest clones make up about 5%. This CDR3 has 17 residues. J was trimmed by 15 bases and V by 3 bases; bases with no gene match: 20. Germline V gives CDR1 SGHTA, CDR2 FQGNSA. With no exception, relapse followed autologous stem cell transplantation in all patients, and brentuximab vedotin exposure varied. The receptor's source is a human donor with classical Hodgkin lymphoma. V is TRBV7-2 and J is TRBJ1-4, with TRBD1 matching 9 bases. The sequences come from peripheral blood mononuclear cells (PBMCs), collected at baseline. CDR3 loop: CASSFETSTRDRARLFF. The DNA of the CDR3 is TGTGCCAGCAGCTTTGAAACATCTACCCGGGACAGGGCCCGGTTGTTTTTT.